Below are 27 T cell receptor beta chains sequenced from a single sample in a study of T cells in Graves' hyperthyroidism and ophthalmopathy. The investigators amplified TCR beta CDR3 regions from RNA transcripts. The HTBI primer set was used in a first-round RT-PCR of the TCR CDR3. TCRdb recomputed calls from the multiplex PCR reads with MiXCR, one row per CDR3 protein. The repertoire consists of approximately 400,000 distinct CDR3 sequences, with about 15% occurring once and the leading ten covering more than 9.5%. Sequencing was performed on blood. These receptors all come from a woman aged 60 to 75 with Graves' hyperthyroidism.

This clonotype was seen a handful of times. This chain's CDR3 is CAWSVQGNTEAFF. The CDR3, as DNA: TGTGCCTGGAGTGTGCAGGGGAACACTGAAGCTTTCTTT. The chain carries TRBV30 and TRBJ1-1; possible D gene TRBD1, 5 bases. The CDR3 contains 13 residues. The ends were cut back, 0 bases at V and 1 base at J, with 6 bases in the middle. Germline values: CDR1 GTSNPN, CDR2 SVGIG (reference sequence).

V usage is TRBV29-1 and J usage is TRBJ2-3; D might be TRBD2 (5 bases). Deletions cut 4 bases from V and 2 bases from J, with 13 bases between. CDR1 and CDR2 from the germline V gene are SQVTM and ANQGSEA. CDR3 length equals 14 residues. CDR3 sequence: CSVGREEATDTQYF. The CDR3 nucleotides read TGCAGCGTTGGAAGAGAGGAGGCCACAGATACGCAGTATTTT.

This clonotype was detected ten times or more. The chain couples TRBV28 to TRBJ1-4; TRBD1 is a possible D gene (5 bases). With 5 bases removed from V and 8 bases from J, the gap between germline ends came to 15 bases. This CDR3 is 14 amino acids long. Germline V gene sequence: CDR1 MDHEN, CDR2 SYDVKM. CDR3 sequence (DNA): TGTGCCAGCAGTCCACCCGGGGGGGTGGAAAAACTGTTTTTT. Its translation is CASSPPGGVEKLFF.

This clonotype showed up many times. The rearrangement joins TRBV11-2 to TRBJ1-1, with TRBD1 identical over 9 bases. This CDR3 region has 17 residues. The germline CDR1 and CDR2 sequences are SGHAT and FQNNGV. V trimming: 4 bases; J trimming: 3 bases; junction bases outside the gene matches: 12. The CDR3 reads CASSSWGQGGEDTEAFF. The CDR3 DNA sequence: TGTGCCAGCAGCTCCTGGGGACAGGGAGGGGAGGACACTGAAGCTTTCTTT.

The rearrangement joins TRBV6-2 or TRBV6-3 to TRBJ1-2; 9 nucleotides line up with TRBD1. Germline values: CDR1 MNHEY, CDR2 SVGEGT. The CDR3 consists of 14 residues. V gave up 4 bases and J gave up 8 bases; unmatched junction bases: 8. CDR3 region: CASSSGQGSRGYTF. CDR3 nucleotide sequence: TGTGCCAGCAGTTCCGGACAGGGGAGTCGAGGCTACACCTTC.

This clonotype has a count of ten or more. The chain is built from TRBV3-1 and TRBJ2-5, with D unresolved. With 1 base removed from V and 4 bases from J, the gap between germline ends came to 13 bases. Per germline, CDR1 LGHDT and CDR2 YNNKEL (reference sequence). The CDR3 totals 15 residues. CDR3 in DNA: TGTGCCAGCAGCCAAGTTGGGTGGGAACGAGAGACCCAGTACTTC. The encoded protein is CASSQVGWERETQYF.

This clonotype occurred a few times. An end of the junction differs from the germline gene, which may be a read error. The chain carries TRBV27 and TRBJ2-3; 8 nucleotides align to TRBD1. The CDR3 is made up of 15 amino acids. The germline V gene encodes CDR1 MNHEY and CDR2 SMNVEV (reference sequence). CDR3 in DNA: TGTGCCAGCAGTTTCAGGGGGCAAAGGACAGGTACGCAGTATTTT. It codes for CASSFRGQRTGTQYF.

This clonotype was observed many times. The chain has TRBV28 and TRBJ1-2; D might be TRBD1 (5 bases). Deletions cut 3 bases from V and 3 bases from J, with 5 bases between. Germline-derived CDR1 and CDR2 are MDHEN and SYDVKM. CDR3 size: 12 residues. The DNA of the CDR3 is TGTGCCAGCAGTTTCAGGGACTATGGCTACACCTTC. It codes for CASSFRDYGYTF.

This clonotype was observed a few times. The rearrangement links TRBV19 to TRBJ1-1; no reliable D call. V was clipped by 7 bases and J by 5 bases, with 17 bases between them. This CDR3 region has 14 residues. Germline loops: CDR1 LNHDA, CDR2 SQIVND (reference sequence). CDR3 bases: TGTGCCAGTAAACTTTCAAACGTCGGGACTGAAGCTTTCTTT. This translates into CASKLSNVGTEAFF. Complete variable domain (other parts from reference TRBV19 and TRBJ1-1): DGGITQSPKYLFRKEGQNVTLSCEQNLNHDAMYWYRQDPGQGLRLIYYSQIVNDFQKGDIAEGYSVSREKKESFPLTVTSAQKNPTAFYLCASKLSNVGTEAFFGQGTRLTVV.

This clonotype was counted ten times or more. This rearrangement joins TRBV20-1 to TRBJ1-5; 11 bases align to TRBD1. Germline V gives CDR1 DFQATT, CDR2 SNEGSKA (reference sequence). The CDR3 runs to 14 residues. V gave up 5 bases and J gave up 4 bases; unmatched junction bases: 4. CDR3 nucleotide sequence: TGCAGTGCTGGACAGGGGGCCCCTAATCAGCCCCAGCATTTT. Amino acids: CSAGQGAPNQPQHF.

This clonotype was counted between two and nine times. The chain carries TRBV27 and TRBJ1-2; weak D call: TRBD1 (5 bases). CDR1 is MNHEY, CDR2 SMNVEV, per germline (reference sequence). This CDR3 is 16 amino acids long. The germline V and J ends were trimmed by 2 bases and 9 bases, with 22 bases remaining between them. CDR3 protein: CASSLAQGWASGRYTF. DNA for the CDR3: TGTGCCAGCAGTTTAGCCCAGGGTTGGGCGTCGGGTCGCTACACCTTC.

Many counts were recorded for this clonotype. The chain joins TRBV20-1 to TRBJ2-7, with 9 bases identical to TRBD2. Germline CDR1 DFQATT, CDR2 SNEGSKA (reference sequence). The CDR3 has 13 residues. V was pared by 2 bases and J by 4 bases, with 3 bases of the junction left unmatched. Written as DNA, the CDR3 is TGCAGTGCTAGAAGGACTAGCGATTACGAGCAGTACTTC. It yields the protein CSARRTSDYEQYF.

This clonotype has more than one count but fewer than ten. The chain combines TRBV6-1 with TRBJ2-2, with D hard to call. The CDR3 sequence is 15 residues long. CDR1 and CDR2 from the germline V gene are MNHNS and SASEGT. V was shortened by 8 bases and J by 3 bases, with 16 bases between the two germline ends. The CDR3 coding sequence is TGTGCCAGCTCGGGTCGGGTAATGGACACCGGGGAGCTGTTTTTT. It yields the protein CASSGRVMDTGELFF.

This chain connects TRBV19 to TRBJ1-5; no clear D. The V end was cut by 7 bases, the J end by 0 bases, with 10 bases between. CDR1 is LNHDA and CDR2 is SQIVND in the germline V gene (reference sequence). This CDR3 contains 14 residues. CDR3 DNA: TGTGCCAGTATTGGGCCGAATAGCAATCAGCCCCAGCATTTT. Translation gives CASIGPNSNQPQHF.

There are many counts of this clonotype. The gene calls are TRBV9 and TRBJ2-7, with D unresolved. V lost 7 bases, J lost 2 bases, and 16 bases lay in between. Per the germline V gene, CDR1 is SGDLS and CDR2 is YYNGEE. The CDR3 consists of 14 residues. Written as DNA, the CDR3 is TGTGCCAGCTCCCCTGATGCGTTTCCCTACGAGCAGTACTTC. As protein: CASSPDAFPYEQYF.

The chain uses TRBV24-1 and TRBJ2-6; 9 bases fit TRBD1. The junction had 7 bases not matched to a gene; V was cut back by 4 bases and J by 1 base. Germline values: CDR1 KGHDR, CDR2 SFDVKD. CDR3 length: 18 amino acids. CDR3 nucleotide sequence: TGTGCCACCAGTGAATCCGGGACAGGGACGTCTGGGGCCAACGTCCTGACTTTC. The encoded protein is CATSESGTGTSGANVLTF.

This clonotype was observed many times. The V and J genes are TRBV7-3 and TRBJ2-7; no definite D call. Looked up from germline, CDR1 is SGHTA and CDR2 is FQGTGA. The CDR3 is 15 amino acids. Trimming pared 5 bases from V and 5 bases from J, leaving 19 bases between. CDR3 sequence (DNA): TGTGCCAGCAGCGAAGGTCCCAGAACCGTCCACGAGCAGTACTTC. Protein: CASSEGPRTVHEQYF.

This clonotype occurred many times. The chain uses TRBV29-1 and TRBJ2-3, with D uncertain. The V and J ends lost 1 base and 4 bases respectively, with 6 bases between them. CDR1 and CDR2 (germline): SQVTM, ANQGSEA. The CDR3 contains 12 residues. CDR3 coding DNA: TGCAGCGTTGAAGGTTTGGCAGATACGCAGTATTTT. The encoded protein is CSVEGLADTQYF.

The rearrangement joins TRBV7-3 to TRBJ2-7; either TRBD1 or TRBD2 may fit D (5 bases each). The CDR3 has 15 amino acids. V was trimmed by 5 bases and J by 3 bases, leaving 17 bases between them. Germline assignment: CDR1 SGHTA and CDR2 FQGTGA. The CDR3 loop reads CASSTGAGMNYEQYF. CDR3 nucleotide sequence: TGTGCCAGCAGCACCGGGGCCGGGATGAACTACGAGCAGTACTTC.

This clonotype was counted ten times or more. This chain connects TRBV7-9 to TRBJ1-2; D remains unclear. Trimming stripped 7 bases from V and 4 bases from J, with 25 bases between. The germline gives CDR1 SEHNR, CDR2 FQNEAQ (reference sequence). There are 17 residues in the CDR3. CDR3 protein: CASTPRGIMTFLYGYTF. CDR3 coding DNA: TGTGCCAGCACCCCTCGGGGAATCATGACTTTCCTCTATGGCTACACCTTC.

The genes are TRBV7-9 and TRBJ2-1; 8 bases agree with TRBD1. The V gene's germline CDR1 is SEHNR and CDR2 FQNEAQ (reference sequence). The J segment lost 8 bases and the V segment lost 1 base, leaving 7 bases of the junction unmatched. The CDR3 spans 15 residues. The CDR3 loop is CASSLGDRPVDEQFF. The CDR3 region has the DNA TGTGCCAGCAGCTTAGGGGACAGGCCTGTCGATGAGCAGTTCTTC.

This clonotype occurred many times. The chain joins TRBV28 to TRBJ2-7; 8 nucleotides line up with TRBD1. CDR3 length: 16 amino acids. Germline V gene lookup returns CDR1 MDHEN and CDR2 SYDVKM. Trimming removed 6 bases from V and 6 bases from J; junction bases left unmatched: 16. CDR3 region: CASRKPVRLGTGEQYF. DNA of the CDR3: TGTGCCAGCAGAAAACCGGTGCGGCTGGGGACAGGCGAGCAGTACTTC.

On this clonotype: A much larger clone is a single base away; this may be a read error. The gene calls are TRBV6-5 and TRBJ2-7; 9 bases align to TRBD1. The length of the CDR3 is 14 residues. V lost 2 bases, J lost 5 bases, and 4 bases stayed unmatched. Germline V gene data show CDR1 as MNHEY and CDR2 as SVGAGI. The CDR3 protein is CASSYRDRVHEQYF. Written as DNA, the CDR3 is TGTGCCAGCAGTTACCGGGACAGGGTCCACGAGCAGTACTTC.

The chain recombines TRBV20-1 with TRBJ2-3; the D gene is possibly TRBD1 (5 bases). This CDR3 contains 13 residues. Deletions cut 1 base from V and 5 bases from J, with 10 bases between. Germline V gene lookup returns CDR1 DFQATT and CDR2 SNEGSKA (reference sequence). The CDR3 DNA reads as TGCAGTGCTAGAGGGCAGGGAAAAGATACGCAGTATTTT. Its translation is CSARGQGKDTQYF.

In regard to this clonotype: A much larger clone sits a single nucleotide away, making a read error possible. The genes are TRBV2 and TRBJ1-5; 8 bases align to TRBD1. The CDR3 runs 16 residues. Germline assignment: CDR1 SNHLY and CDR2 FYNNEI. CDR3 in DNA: TGTGCCAGCAGTGAACAGGGGGCTTATAGCAATCGGCCCCAGCATTTT. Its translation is CASSEQGAYSNRPQHF.

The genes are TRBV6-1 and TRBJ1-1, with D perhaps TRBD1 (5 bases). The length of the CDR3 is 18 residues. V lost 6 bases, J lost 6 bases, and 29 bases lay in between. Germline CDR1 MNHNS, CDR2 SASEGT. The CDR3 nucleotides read TGTGCCAGCAGAAGACTGCCTAGAATTGGGGGGAGGAGGTCTGAAGCTTTCTTT. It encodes CASRRLPRIGGRRSEAFF.

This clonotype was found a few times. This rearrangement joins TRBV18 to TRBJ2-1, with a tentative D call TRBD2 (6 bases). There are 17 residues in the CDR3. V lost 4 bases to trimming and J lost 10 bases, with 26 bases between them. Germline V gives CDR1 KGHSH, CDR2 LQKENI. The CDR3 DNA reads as TGTGCCAGCTCACAAGGAGTCGGTGGGAGGCCCAGCAGGGAGCAGTTCTTC. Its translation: CASSQGVGGRPSREQFF. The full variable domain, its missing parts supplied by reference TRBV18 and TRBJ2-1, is NAGVMQNPRHLVRRRGQEARLRCSPMKGHSHVYWYRQLPEEGLKFMVYLQKENIIDESGMPKERFSAEFPKEGPSILRIQQVVRGDSAAYFCASSQGVGGRPSREQFFGPGTRLTVL.